Included here is one T cell receptor beta chain sequence, with context. V lost 2 bases and J lost 5; bases outside the gene matches: 8. The germline CDR1 and CDR2 sequences are PRHDT and FYEKMQ (reference sequence). The CDR3 length is 15 residues. This sample is drawn from a study of identical twins. TCRdb re-analysed the 5' RACE reads in MiXCR, keeping a single row per CDR3 protein. In the table there are 450,000 to 650,000 distinct CDR3 sequences, just under 10% of which are singletons. These data are also associated with another study on yellow fever vaccine responses in identical twins. This second study notes: Each twin's T cell response to the vaccine was reported to look partly convergent and partly personalized.

The chain carries TRBV13 and TRBJ2-5; 7 bases line up with TRBD2. Sequenced input: PBMCs. This clonotype originated in a woman aged 18-30 years in good health. The DNA of the CDR3 is TGTGCCAGCAGCTTACAGATGGCGGGGGAGGAGACCCAGTACTTC. Translated: CASSLQMAGEETQYF.